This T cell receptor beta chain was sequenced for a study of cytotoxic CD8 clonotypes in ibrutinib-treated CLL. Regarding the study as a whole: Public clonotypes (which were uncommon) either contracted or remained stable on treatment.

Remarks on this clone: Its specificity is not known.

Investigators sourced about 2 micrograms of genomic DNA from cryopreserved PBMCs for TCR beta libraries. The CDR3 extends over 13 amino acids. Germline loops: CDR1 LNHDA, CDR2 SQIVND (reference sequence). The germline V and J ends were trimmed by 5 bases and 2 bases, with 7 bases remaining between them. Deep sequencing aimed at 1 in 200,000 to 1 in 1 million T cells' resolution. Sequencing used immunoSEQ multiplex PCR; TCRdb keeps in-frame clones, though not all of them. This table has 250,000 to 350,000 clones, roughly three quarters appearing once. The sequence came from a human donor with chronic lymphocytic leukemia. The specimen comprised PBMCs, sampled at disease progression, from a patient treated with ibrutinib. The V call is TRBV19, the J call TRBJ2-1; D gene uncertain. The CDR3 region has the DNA TGTGCCAGTAGTCTACAAGCCTACAATGAGCAGTTCTTC. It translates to CASSLQAYNEQFF.